The present TCR beta chain was sequenced within a study of cytomegalovirus exposure and HLA in healthy donors. Study findings and constraints: Rarity held for most TCR sequences, but there were some public TCRs that occurred in many donors. Later analysis reportedly placed an Asian-associated ancestry cluster below the roughly 680-donor mean in N-insertions. Some TCR beta chains (164 of them) were listed as cytomegalovirus-associated.

This PCR relied on a set of 60 Vbeta primers and 13 Jbeta primers. Here immunoSEQ multiplex PCR was the method, and the copy in TCRdb shows in-frame clones only, minus some. This sample has over 80,000 clones; 70% to 75% occur once, and the top ten carry approximately 16%. Germline CDR1 and CDR2: SNHLY and FYNNEI. The CDR3 consists of 15 residues. V shed 3 bases, J shed 1 base, and the junction held 4 bases outside the gene matches. Points on this clone: Antigen specificity is unknown.

The sequenced sample consisted of PBMCs. The V gene is TRBV2, the J gene TRBJ2-5, with 8 nucleotides matching TRBD2. This receptor was obtained from a woman under 30 in good health and CMV-seropositive. The CDR3 sequence is CASSDVRGGQETQYF. The CDR3 nucleotides are TGTGCCAGCAGTGATGTACGGGGGGGCCAAGAGACCCAGTACTTC.